This T cell receptor (beta chain) was observed in a study of shared clonotypes between healthy human individuals. Study observations and caveats: As a rule, naive subsets had a larger estimated richness than memory subsets.

TCRdb's copy holds only in-frame clones and misses some; the assay was immunoSEQ multiplex PCR. The sample contains 1,400,000 or so clones, 97% to 99% of which appear only once. As regards this clone: The antigen remains undetermined.

CDR1 is SGHNT and CDR2 is YENEEA in the germline V gene. The CDR3 runs to 14 residues. V was shortened by 3 bases and J by 7 bases, with 14 bases between the two germline ends. Sample: naive CD4+ T cells sorted from blood. Sample subset: CD45RA+ positively selected. This chain connects TRBV11-3 to TRBJ2-3; D is ambiguous. The clonotype was recovered from a man in his thirties or forties in good health. This chain's CDR3 is CASSFSGASNTQYF. The CDR3 DNA sequence: TGTGCCAGCAGCTTTTCTGGCGCTAGTAATACGCAGTATTTT. Full variable domain (outside the CDR3, taken from reference TRBV11-3 and TRBJ2-3): EAGVVQSPRYKIIEKKQPVAFWCNPISGHNTLYWYLQNLGQGPELLIRYENEEAVDDSQLPKDRFSAERLKGVDSTLKIQPAELGDSAVYLCASSFSGASNTQYFGPGTRLTVL.